This T cell receptor beta chain was found in a study of blood T cell repertoires in COVID-19. Study details: PBMCs, B-cell-depleted T cells, or T cells were the source of the cDNA or gDNA that made up the material.

From germline, CDR1 is MNHEY and CDR2 SMNVEV (reference sequence). The CDR3 totals 16 residues. The germline V and J ends were trimmed by 2 bases and 4 bases, with 16 bases remaining between them. How the authors handled the data: How many nucleated cells were present was estimated from reference gene primer amplification. The protocol was immunoSEQ multiplex PCR, while the TCRdb copy is restricted to in-frame clones and leaves out a portion. The V and J calls and the clone size are those of that table, but D and trimming were determined from the DNA. The sample records about 120,000 clones, roughly 84% being singletons.

This TCR derives from a woman in her 70s who had recovered from COVID-19. The chain is built from TRBV27 and TRBJ2-3; tentative D call: TRBD2 (6 bases). Sequenced input: peripheral blood. CDR3 sequence reads: CASSLTGRLGPDTQYF. CDR3 coding DNA: TGTGCCAGCAGTTTAACGGGGAGACTAGGACCAGATACGCAGTATTTT.